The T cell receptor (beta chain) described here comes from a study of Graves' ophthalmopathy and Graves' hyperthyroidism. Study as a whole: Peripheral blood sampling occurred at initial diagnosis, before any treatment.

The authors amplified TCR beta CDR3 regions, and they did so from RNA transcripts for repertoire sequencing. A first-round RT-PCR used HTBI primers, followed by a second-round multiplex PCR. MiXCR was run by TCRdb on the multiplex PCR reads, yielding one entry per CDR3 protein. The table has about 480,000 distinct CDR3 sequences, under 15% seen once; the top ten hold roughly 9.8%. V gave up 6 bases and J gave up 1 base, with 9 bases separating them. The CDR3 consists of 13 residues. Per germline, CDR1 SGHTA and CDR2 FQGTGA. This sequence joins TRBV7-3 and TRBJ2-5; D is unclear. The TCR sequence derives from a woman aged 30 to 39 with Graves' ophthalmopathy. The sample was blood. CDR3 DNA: TGTGCCAGCAGTGTCAGCAGCCAAGAGACCCAGTACTTC. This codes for CASSVSSQETQYF.